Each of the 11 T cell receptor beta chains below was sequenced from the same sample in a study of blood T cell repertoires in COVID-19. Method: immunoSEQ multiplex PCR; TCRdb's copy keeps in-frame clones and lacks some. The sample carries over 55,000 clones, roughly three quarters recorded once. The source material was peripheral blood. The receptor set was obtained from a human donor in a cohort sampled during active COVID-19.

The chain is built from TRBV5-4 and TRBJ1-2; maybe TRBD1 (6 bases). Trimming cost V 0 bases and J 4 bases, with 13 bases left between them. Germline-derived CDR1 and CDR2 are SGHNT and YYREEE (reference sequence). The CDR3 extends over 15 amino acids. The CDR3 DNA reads TGTGCCAGCAGCTTGGCCCCCGGACAGATCTATGGCTACACCTTC. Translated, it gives CASSLAPGQIYGYTF.

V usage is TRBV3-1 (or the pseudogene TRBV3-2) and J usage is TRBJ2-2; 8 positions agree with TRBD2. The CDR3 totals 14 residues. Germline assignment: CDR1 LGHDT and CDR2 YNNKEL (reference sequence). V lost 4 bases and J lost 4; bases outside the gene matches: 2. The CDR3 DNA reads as TGTGCCAGCAGCCTAGCGGGATCCACCGGGGAGCTGTTTTTT. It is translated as CASSLAGSTGELFF.

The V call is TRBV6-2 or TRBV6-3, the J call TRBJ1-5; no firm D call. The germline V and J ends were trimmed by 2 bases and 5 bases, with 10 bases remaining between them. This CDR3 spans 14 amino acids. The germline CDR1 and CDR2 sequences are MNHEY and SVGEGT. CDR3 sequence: CASSYGGSHQPQHF. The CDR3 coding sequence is TGTGCCAGCAGTTACGGCGGGTCCCATCAGCCCCAGCATTTT.

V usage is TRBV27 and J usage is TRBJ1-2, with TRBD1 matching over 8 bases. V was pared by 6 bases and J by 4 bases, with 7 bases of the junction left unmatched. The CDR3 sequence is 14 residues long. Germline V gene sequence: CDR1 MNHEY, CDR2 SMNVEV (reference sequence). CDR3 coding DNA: TGTGCCAGCAGCCCAGCCGGACAGGGCTATGGCTACACCTTC. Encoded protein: CASSPAGQGYGYTF.

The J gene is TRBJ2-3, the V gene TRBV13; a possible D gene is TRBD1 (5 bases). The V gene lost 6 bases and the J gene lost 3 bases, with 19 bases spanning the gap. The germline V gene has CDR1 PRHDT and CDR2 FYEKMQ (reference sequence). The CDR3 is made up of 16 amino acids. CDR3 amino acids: CASSLRQGRGTDTQYF. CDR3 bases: TGTGCCAGCAGTTTGCGCCAAGGTAGGGGAACAGATACGCAGTATTTT.

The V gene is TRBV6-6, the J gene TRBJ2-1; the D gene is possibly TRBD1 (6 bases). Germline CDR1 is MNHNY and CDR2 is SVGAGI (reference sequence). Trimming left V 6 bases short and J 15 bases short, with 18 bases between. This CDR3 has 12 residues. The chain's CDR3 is CASRGEVGALFF. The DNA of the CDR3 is TGTGCCAGCAGGGGAGAAGTGGGGGCTCTGTTCTTC.

The CDR3 DNA follows: TGTGCCAGCAGGGTCCTTGCCTATAGCAATCAGCCCCAGCATTTT. Protein: CASRVLAYSNQPQHF. The genes are TRBV28 and TRBJ1-5; D is unresolved. The CDR3 covers 15 residues. V was trimmed by 6 bases and J by 0 bases, leaving 12 bases between them. In germline, CDR1 is MDHEN, CDR2 SYDVKM.

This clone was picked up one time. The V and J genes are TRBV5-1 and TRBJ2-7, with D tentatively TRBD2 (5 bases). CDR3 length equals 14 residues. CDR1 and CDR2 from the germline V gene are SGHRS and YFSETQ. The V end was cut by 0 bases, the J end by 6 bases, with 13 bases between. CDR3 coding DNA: TGCGCCAGCAGCTTGGACAACCGACGGGGCGAGCAGTACTTC. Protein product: CASSLDNRRGEQYF.

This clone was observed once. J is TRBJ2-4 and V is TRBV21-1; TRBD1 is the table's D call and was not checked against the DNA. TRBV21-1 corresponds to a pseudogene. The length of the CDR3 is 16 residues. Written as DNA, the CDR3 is TGTGCCAGCAGCAGGGGACAGGGAGCCGGATTTAATTTTCAGTACTTC. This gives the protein CASSRGQGAGFNFQYF.

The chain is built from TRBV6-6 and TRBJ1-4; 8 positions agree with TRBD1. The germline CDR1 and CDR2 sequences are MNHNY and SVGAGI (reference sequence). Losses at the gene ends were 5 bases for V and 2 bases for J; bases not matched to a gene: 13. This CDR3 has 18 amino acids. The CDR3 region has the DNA TGTGCCAGCAGTCCGGCTCCCCAGGGGGCGAGGACTAATGAAAAACTGTTTTTT. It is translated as CASSPAPQGARTNEKLFF.

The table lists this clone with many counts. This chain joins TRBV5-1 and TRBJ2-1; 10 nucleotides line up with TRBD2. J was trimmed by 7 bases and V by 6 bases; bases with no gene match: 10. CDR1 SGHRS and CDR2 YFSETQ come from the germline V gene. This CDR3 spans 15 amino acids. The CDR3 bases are TGCGCCAGCATCAGAGTAGCGGGGGGAATGAATGAGCAGTTCTTC. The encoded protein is CASIRVAGGMNEQFF.